This passage covers 15 T cell receptor beta chains from one sample sequenced in a study of CD8+CD57+ T cells in acquired aplastic anemia. Genomic DNA constituted the template upon which TCR beta VDJ and CDR3 profiling was performed. TCRdb re-analysed the reads in MiXCR, keeping a single row per CDR3 protein. The repertoire holds under 40,000 distinct CDR3 sequences, with roughly three quarters as singletons. Specimen: sorted CD4+, CD8+, or CD8+CD57+ T cells (not recorded which) from PBMCs. Every receptor here comes from a human donor in good health, serving as a control.

V gene TRBV29-1 combines with J gene TRBJ2-7; 7 bases agree with TRBD1. Germline CDR1 SQVTM, CDR2 ANQGSEA. V shed 6 bases, J shed 4 bases, and the junction held 6 bases outside the gene matches. The CDR3 consists of 12 residues. CDR3 sequence reads: CSVRQGIYEQYF. In nucleotides, the CDR3 is TGCAGCGTCCGACAGGGAATTTACGAGCAGTACTTC.

The chain has TRBV19 and TRBJ2-1; D perhaps matches TRBD1 (6 bases). The germline V gene has CDR1 LNHDA and CDR2 SQIVND (reference sequence). The CDR3 spans 16 residues. V was cut by 4 bases and J by 0 bases, with 13 bases left in between. CDR3: CASSTQTGSSYNEQFF. For the CDR3, the DNA is TGTGCCAGTAGTACCCAGACAGGTAGCTCCTACAATGAGCAGTTCTTC.

The CDR3 protein is CSAGRDRLEKLFF. Written as DNA, the CDR3 is TGCAGCGCAGGCCGGGACAGGCTGGAAAAACTGTTTTTT. The chain combines TRBV29-1 with TRBJ1-4, with 8 bases fitting TRBD1. V shed 7 bases and J 8 bases; nucleotides not matched to a gene: 9. Germline V gene data show CDR1 as SQVTM and CDR2 as ANQGSEA. The CDR3 length is 13 residues.

This clonotype was recorded at least ten times. Here the CDR3 reads CASRPSGGSYNEQFF. DNA for the CDR3: TGTGCCAGCAGGCCTAGCGGGGGCTCCTACAATGAGCAGTTCTTC. The chain joins TRBV11-2 to TRBJ2-1, with TRBD2 identical over 10 bases. The CDR3 extends over 15 amino acids. Germline CDR1 SGHAT, CDR2 FQNNGV. V shed 6 bases and J 0 bases; nucleotides not matched to a gene: 2.

In the case of this clonotype: Sequence at one end of the junction differs from germline and may be a read error. This rearrangement joins TRBV20-1 to TRBJ2-5; D gene ambiguous. Germline loops: CDR1 DFQATT, CDR2 SNEGSKA (reference sequence). The CDR3 covers 12 residues. Here the CDR3 reads CSASPNHETQYF. The DNA for the CDR3 is TGCAGTGCTAGTCCCAACCACGAGACCCAGTACTTC.

This chain uses TRBV2 with TRBJ2-5; a possible D gene is TRBD1 (6 bases). V lost 4 bases to trimming and J lost 2 bases, with 17 bases between them. The CDR3 is 16 amino acids. Germline V gene sequence: CDR1 SNHLY, CDR2 FYNNEI. The chain's CDR3 is CASSGTGLGIQETQYF. The CDR3 region has the DNA TGTGCCAGCAGTGGCACAGGGTTGGGGATTCAAGAGACCCAGTACTTC.

V is TRBV7-2 and J is TRBJ2-2, with 10 nucleotides matching TRBD2. Germline lookup yields CDR1 SGHTA and CDR2 FQGNSA. The V and J ends lost 5 bases and 1 base, in that order; junction bases with no gene match: 7. CDR3 length: 17 residues. DNA of the CDR3: TGTGCCAGCAGCCGACGGATAGCGGGGGGGAACACCGGGGAGCTGTTTTTT. Protein: CASSRRIAGGNTGELFF.

This clonotype was seen a few times. J is TRBJ1-2 and V is TRBV29-1; 9 bases line up with TRBD1. J lost 7 bases, V lost 4 bases, and 1 base had no gene match. From germline, CDR1 is SQVTM and CDR2 ANQGSEA. The CDR3 consists of 11 residues. CDR3 sequence (DNA): TGCAGCGTTGGGACAGGGGCTGGCTACACCTTC. Its translation is CSVGTGAGYTF.

The chain employs TRBV2 and TRBJ1-5; D gene ambiguous. This CDR3 spans 14 amino acids. The V end was cut by 6 bases, the J end by 3 bases, with 12 bases between. Germline CDR1 reads SNHLY; CDR2 reads FYNNEI. The CDR3 sequence is CASSGRGINQPQHF. CDR3 bases: TGTGCCAGCAGCGGGCGGGGAATCAATCAGCCCCAGCATTTT.

Concerning this clonotype itself: At one end, the junction sequence differs from germline, possibly due to a read error. The CDR3 DNA reads TGCGCCAGCAGCCAAGGGCTAGCGGGGGGGCGGGCCTACAATGAGCAGCTCTTC. Protein product: CASSQGLAGGRAYNEQLF. V usage is TRBV4-1 and J usage is TRBJ2-1, with 12 bases fitting TRBD2. The CDR3 covers 18 residues. Germline lookup yields CDR1 MGHRA and CDR2 YSYEKL.

The chain carries TRBV4-1 and TRBJ1-3; no reliable D call. The CDR3 covers 12 residues. The V gene lost 2 bases and the J gene lost 4 bases, with 3 bases spanning the gap. Germline V CDR1 and CDR2: MGHRA, YSYEKL. CDR3 DNA sequence: TGCGCCAGCAGCCAACTAGGAAACACCATATATTTT. As protein: CASSQLGNTIYF.

V gene TRBV7-2 combines with J gene TRBJ1-2; D is ambiguous. V was clipped by 5 bases and J by 4 bases, with 5 bases between them. The germline gives CDR1 SGHTA, CDR2 FQGNSA. CDR3 size: 11 residues. The CDR3 sequence is CASSRVYGYTF. The CDR3 DNA reads as TGTGCCAGCAGCCGAGTCTATGGCTACACCTTC.

This clonotype is labeled medium-sized. The rearrangement uses TRBV27 and TRBJ1-2, with TRBD1 matching 7 bases. This CDR3 comprises 14 residues. Trimming at V came to 10 bases and at J to 1 base, leaving 9 bases not matched to a gene. Germline-derived CDR1 and CDR2 are MNHEY and SMNVEV (reference sequence). CDR3 DNA sequence: TGTGCCACCCAAGCGACAGGGCTTAACTATGGCTACACCTTC. The encoded protein is CATQATGLNYGYTF.

This chain links TRBV20-1 with TRBJ1-2, with TRBD1 as a possible D gene (6 bases). Germline CDR1 reads DFQATT; CDR2 reads SNEGSKA (reference sequence). V was clipped by 7 bases and J by 2 bases, with 17 bases between them. The CDR3 covers 14 residues. CDR3 nucleotide sequence: TGCAGTGGGGCTGTACCGGGACACAACTATGGCTACACCTTC. The encoded protein is CSGAVPGHNYGYTF.

The chain is built from TRBV7-9 and TRBJ1-6; TRBD1 agrees at 10 bases. CDR3 length: 15 residues. From germline, CDR1 is SEHNR and CDR2 FQNEAQ (reference sequence). Trimming at V came to 7 bases and at J to 8 bases, leaving 8 bases not matched to a gene. In DNA, the CDR3 is TGTGCCAGCACGCCACGGGACAGGGGTGATTCACCCCTCCACTTT. The encoded protein is CASTPRDRGDSPLHF.